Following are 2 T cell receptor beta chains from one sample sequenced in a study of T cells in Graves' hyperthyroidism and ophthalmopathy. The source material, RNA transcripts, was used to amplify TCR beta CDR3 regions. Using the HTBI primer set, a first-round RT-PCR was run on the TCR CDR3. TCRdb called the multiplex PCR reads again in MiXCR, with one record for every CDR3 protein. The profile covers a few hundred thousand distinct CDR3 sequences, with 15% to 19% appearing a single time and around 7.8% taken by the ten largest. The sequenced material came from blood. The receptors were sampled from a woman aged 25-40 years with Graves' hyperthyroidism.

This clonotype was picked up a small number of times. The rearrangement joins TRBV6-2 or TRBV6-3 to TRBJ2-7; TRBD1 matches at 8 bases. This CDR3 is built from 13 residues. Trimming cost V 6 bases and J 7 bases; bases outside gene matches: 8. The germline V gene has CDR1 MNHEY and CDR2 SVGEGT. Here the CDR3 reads CASRGQAGREQYF. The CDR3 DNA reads TGTGCCAGCAGGGGACAGGCTGGCAGGGAGCAGTACTTC.

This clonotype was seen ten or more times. The CDR3 loop is CASSYHAQYEQYF. In DNA form, the CDR3 reads TGTGCCAGCAGTTATCACGCACAATACGAGCAGTACTTC. The V gene is TRBV6-5, the J gene TRBJ2-7, with D unclear. Germline V gene sequence: CDR1 MNHEY, CDR2 SVGAGI. The CDR3 spans 13 residues. Trimming removed 3 bases at V and 4 bases at J, with 10 bases between.